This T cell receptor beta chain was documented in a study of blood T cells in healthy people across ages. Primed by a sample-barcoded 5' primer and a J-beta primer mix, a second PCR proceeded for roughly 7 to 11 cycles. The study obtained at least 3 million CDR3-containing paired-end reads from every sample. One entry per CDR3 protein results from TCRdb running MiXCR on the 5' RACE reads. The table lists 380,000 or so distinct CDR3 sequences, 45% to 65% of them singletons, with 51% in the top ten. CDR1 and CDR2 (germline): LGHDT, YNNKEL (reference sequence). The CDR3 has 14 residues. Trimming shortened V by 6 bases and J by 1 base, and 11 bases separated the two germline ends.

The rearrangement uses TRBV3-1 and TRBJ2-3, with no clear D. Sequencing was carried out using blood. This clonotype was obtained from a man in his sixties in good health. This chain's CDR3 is CASSTRKGTDTQYF. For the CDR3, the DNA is TGTGCCAGCAGTACCAGGAAGGGCACAGATACGCAGTATTTT.